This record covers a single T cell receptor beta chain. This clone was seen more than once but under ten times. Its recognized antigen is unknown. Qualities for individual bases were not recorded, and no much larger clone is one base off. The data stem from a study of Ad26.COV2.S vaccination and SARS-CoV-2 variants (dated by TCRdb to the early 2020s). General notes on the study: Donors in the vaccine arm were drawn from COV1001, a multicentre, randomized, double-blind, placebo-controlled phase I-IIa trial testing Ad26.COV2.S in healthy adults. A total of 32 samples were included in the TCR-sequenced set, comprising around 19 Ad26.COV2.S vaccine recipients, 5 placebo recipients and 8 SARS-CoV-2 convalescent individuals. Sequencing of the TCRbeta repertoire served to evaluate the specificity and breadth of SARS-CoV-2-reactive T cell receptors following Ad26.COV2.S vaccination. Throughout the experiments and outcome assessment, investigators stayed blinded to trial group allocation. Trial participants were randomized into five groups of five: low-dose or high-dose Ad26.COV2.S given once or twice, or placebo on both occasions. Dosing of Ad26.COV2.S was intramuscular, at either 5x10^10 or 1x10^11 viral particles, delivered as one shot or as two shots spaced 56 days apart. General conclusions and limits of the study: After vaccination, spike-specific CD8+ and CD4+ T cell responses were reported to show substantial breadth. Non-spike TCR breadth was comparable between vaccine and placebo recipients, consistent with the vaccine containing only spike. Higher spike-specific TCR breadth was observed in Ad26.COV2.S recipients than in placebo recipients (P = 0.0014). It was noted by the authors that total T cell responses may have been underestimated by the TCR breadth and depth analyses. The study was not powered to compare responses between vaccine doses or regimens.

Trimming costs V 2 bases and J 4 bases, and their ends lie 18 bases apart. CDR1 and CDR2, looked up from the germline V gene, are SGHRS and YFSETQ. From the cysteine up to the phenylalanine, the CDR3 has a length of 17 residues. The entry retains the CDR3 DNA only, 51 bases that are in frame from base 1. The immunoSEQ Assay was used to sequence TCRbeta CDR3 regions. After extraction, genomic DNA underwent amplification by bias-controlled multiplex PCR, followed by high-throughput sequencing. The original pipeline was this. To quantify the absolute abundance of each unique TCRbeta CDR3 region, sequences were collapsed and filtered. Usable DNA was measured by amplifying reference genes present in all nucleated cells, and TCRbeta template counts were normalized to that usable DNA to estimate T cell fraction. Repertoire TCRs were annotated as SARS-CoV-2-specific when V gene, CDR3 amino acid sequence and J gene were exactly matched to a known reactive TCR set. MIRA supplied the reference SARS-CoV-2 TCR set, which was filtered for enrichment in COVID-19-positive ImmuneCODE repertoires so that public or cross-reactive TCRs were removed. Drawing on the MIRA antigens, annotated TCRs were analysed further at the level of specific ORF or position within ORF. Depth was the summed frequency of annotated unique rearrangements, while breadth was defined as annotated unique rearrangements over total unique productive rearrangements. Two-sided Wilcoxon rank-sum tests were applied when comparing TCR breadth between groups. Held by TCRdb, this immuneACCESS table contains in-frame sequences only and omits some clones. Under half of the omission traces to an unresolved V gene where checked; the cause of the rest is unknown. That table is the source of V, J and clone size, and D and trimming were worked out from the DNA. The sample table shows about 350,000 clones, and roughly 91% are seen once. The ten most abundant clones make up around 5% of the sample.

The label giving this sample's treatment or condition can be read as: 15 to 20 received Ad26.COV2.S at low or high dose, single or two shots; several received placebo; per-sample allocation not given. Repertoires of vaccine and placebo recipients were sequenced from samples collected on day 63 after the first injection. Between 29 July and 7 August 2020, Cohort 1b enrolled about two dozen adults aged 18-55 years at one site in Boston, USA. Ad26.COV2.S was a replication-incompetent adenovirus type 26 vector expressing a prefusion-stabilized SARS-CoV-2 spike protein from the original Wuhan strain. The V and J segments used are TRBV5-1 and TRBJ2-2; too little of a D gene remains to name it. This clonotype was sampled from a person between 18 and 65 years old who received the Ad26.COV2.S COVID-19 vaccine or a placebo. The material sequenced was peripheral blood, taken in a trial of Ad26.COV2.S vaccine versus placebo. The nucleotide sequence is TGCGCCAGCAGCTTTCTTGGTGCAAGTATAGGCACCGGGGAGCTGTTTTTT. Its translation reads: CASSFLGASIGTGELFF. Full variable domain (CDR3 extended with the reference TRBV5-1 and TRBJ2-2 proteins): KAGVTQTPRYLIKTRGQQVTLSCSPISGHRSVSWYQQTPGQGLQFLFEYFSETQRNKGNFPGRFSGRQFSNSRSEMNVSTLELGDSALYLCASSFLGASIGTGELFFGEGSRLTVL.